Listed here are 10 T cell receptor beta chains from one sample, sequenced in a study of blood T cell repertoires in COVID-19. Sequencing used immunoSEQ multiplex PCR; TCRdb keeps in-frame clones, though not all of them. The sample has roughly 250,000 clones, around four fifths seen once; the top ten hold approximately 6.3%. Sequencing input: peripheral blood. These receptors were taken from a woman in her sixties or seventies with active or convalescent COVID-19.

Comments on this clone: The sample holds other DNA sequences that translate to the same CDR3. The genes are TRBV18 and TRBJ2-2, with TRBD1 as a possible D gene (5 bases). The ends were cut back, 3 bases at V and 5 bases at J, with 7 bases in the middle. Germline CDR1 is KGHSH and CDR2 is LQKENI. This CDR3 is 13 amino acids long. CDR3 coding DNA: TGTGCCAGCTCACCGCAGGGTACCGGGGAGCTGTTTTTT. Its protein product is CASSPQGTGELFF.

The chain combines TRBV19 with TRBJ1-1; 12 nucleotides match TRBD1. CDR1 and CDR2 (germline): LNHDA, SQIVND (reference sequence). This CDR3 has 15 residues. V gave up 5 bases and J gave up 7 bases; unmatched junction bases: 8. The CDR3 loop is CASSAGTGGSGEAFF. The CDR3 DNA sequence: TGTGCCAGTAGTGCCGGGACAGGGGGCTCCGGTGAAGCTTTCTTT. Based on the CDR3 plus reference TRBV19 and TRBJ1-1, the full variable domain is DGGITQSPKYLFRKEGQNVTLSCEQNLNHDAMYWYRQDPGQGLRLIYYSQIVNDFQKGDIAEGYSVSREKKESFPLTVTSAQKNPTAFYLCASSAGTGGSGEAFFGQGTRLTVV.

The chain carries TRBV19 and TRBJ2-1; D is ambiguous. The CDR3 is 15 amino acids. Germline assignment: CDR1 LNHDA and CDR2 SQIVND (reference sequence). The V end lost 3 bases, the J end lost 5 bases, and 14 bases lay between the germline ends. CDR3 residues: CASSIATSFHNEQFF. As DNA, the CDR3 is TGTGCCAGTAGTATCGCGACTTCATTCCACAATGAGCAGTTCTTC.

This rearrangement joins TRBV10-3 to TRBJ1-5; TRBD1 aligns across 7 bases. V lost 10 bases and J lost 2; bases outside the gene matches: 17. Per the germline V gene, CDR1 is ENHRY and CDR2 is SYGVKD. The CDR3 is 17 amino acids. The CDR3 DNA sequence: TGTGCCACCAAACAGACAGGGACCCTTGAGCGCAATCAGCCCCAGCATTTT. This gives the protein CATKQTGTLERNQPQHF.

The CDR3 here is CASSLAREKLFF. For the CDR3, the DNA is TGTGCCAGCAGCTTAGCGAGGGAAAAACTGTTTTTT. The chain recombines TRBV11-3 with TRBJ1-4; the D is unclear. V was shortened by 1 base and J by 8 bases, with 5 bases between the two germline ends. The CDR3 has 12 amino acids. Germline V lookup: CDR1 SGHNT, CDR2 YENEEA.

V usage is TRBV11-1 and J usage is TRBJ2-1; 7 bases line up with TRBD2. V shed 1 base and J 5 bases; nucleotides not matched to a gene: 5. Looked up from germline, CDR1 is SGHAT and CDR2 is FQDESV (reference sequence). The CDR3 totals 15 residues. The CDR3 nucleotides read TGTGCCAGCAGCTTAGGGGCTAGCGGAGACAATGAGCAGTTCTTC. As protein: CASSLGASGDNEQFF. Filled out from reference TRBV11-1 and TRBJ2-1, the complete variable domain reads EAEVAQSPRYKITEKSQAVAFWCDPISGHATLYWYRQILGQGPELLVQFQDESVVDDSQLPKDRFSAERLKGVDSTLKIQPAELGDSAMYLCASSLGASGDNEQFFGPGTRLTVL.

The genes are TRBV28 and TRBJ2-3, with D possibly TRBD2 on 7 matching bases. Looked up from germline, CDR1 is MDHEN and CDR2 is SYDVKM. Between the trimmed V and J ends, which lost 3 bases and 3 bases, there was a span of 16 bases. The length of the CDR3 is 16 residues. CDR3: CASSFPTGGRTDTQYF. CDR3 coding DNA: TGTGCCAGCAGTTTTCCCACCGGGGGGCGGACAGATACGCAGTATTTT.

This chain joins TRBV18 and TRBJ2-7; a possible D gene is TRBD2 (5 bases). Germline V gives CDR1 KGHSH, CDR2 LQKENI. The CDR3 length is 12 residues. V was pared by 8 bases and J by 4 bases, with 12 bases between. The CDR3 sequence is CASANRGYEQYF. In DNA, the CDR3 is TGTGCCAGCGCAAATCGAGGGTACGAGCAGTACTTC.

This chain links TRBV27 with TRBJ1-2; the D gene is possibly TRBD1 (5 bases). This CDR3 spans 13 amino acids. With 1 base removed from V and 8 bases from J, the gap between germline ends came to 11 bases. Germline V gene data show CDR1 as MNHEY and CDR2 as SMNVEV (reference sequence). CDR3 DNA: TGTGCCAGCAGTTTATTCGCAGGGTACGGCTACACCTTC. Amino acids: CASSLFAGYGYTF.

The chain uses TRBV30 and TRBJ1-3; D gene uncertain. This CDR3 spans 13 amino acids. In germline, CDR1 is GTSNPN, CDR2 SVGIG (reference sequence). V lost 4 bases and J lost 7, with 14 bases in between. The CDR3 DNA follows: TGTGCCTGGACCTCAGTCCTGCGGAACACCATATATTTT. As protein: CAWTSVLRNTIYF.